This TCR beta chain came from a study of blood T cells in healthy people across ages. The study's findings and limits: When one million T cells were used, diversity estimates were thought to be underestimates.

As concerns this clonotype: The antigen remains undetermined.

This CDR3 has 15 residues. Trimming removed 6 bases at V and 8 bases at J, with 22 bases between. Then a second PCR, running about 6 to 12 cycles, was carried out with a sample-barcoded 5' primer and a J-beta primer mix. TCRdb re-called the 5' RACE reads through MiXCR, storing one row per CDR3 protein. The repertoire holds hundreds of thousands of distinct CDR3 sequences, 55% to 75% seen once, with 22% in the top ten. The V and J genes are TRBV12-3 or TRBV12-4 and TRBJ1-1; D unresolved. The sample comprised blood. The source of this sequence is a man aged 25-45 years in good health. DNA for the CDR3: TGTGCCAGCAGCCCCCCGGTAGGGCGGGCGTCCGAAGCTTTCTTT. Residues: CASSPPVGRASEAFF.